The T cell receptor beta chain described here comes from a study of cytomegalovirus exposure and HLA in healthy donors. The study, taken as a whole, reports: Reported findings show TCR beta sequences accurately forecast HLA-A and HLA-B alleles in most subjects.

Germline V CDR1 and CDR2: LGHNA, YNFKEQ. V lost 4 bases and J lost 3, with 12 bases in between. The CDR3 runs to 15 residues. Of note for this clone: The antigen remains undetermined.

Healthy donors of bone marrow made up the group. This PCR relied on a set of 60 Vbeta primers and 13 Jbeta primers. Clones were read by immunoSEQ multiplex PCR, and TCRdb kept only the in-frame ones, dropping some. The table shows 85,000 to 100,000 clones, with 79% occurring only once. The sequence came from a male donor in good health and CMV-seropositive. Sequenced material: PBMCs. V gene TRBV4-2 combines with J gene TRBJ2-2; D unresolved. The CDR3 loop reads CASSPPARDTGELFF. Here the CDR3 DNA reads TGTGCCAGCAGCCCGCCCGCACGGGACACCGGGGAGCTGTTTTTT.